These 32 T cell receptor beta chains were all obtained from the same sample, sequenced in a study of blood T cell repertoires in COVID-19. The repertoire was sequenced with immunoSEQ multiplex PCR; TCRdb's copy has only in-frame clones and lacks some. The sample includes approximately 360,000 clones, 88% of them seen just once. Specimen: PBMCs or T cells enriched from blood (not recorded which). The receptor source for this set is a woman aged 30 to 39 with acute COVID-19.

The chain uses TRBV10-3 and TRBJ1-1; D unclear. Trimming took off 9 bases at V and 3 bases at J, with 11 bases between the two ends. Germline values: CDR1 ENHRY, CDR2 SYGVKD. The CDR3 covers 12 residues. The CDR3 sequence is CAISGRDTEAFF. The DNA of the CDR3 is TGTGCCATTTCGGGGAGGGACACTGAAGCTTTCTTT.

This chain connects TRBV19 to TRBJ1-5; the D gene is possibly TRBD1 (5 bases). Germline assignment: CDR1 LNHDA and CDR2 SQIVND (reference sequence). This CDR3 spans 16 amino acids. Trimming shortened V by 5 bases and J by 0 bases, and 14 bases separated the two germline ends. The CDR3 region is CASSSMGTYSNQPQHF. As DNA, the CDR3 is TGTGCCAGTAGTTCTATGGGGACTTATAGCAATCAGCCCCAGCATTTT. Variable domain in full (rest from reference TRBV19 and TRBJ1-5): DGGITQSPKYLFRKEGQNVTLSCEQNLNHDAMYWYRQDPGQGLRLIYYSQIVNDFQKGDIAEGYSVSREKKESFPLTVTSAQKNPTAFYLCASSSMGTYSNQPQHFGDGTRLSIL.

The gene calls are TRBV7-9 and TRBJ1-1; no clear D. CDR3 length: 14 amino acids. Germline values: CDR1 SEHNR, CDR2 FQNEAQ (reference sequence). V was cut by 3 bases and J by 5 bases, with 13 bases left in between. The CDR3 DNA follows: TGTGCCAGCAGCTTGATGGGAGAGAGGACTGAAGCTTTCTTT. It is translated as CASSLMGERTEAFF.

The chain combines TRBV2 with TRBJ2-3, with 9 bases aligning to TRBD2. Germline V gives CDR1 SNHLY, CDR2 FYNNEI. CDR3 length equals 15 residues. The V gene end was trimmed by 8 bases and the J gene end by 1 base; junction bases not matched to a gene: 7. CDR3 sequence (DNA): TGTGCCAGCGGGGAGCGGGGGGAGCGCACAGATACGCAGTATTTT. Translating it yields CASGERGERTDTQYF.

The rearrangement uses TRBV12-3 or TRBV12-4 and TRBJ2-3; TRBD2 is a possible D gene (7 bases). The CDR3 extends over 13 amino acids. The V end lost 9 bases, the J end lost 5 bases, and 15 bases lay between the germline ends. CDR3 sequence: CASQGPGGDTQYF. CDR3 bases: TGTGCCAGTCAGGGGCCGGGGGGAGATACGCAGTATTTT.

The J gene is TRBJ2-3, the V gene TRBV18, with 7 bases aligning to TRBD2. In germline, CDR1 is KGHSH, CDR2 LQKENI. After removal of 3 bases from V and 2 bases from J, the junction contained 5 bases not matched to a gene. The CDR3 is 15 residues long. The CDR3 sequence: CASSPLADFTDTQYF. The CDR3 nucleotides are TGTGCCAGCTCACCCCTAGCGGATTTCACAGATACGCAGTATTTT.

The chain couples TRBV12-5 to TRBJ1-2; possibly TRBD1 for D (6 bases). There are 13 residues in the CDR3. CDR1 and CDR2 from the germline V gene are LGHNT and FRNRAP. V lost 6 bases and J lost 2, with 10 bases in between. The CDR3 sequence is CASGFGGNYGYTF. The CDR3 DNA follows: TGTGCTAGTGGATTTGGGGGCAACTATGGCTACACCTTC.

The CDR3 coding sequence is TGTGCCAGCAGCAAGTGCTGGACAGAGAACACCGGGGAGCTGTTTTTT. This gives the protein CASSKCWTENTGELFF. The chain links TRBV21-1 to TRBJ2-2; the table assigns TRBD1, which was not confirmed against the DNA. TRBV21-1 is labeled a pseudogene. The CDR3 loop spans 16 amino acids.

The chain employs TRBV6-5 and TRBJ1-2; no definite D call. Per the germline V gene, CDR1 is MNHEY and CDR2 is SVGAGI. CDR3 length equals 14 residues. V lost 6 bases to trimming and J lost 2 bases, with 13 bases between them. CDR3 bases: TGTGCCAGCAGGTACACACGGGGAAACTATGGCTACACCTTC. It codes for CASRYTRGNYGYTF.

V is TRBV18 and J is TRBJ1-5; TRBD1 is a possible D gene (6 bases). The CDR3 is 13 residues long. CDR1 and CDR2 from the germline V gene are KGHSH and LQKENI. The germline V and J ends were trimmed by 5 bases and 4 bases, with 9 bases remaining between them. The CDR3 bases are TGTGCCAGCTCAATTGACAGGAATCAGCCCCAGCATTTT. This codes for CASSIDRNQPQHF.

The DNA for the CDR3 is TGTGCCAGCAGCGAAGGCGGCGGGGGGTACTACGAGCAGTACTTC. It yields the protein CASSEGGGGYYEQYF. The chain couples TRBV9 to TRBJ2-7; the match to TRBD2 covers 8 bases. The CDR3 is 15 residues long. The V and J ends lost 3 bases and 3 bases, in that order; junction bases with no gene match: 8. The germline CDR1 and CDR2 sequences are SGDLS and YYNGEE.

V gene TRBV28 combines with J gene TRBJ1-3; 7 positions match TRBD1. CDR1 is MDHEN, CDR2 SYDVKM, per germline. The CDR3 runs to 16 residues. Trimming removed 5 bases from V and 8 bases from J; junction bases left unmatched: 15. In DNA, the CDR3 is TGTGCCAGCAGTACTATACCCTTACAGGGGAAGGACACCATATATTTT. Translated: CASSTIPLQGKDTIYF.

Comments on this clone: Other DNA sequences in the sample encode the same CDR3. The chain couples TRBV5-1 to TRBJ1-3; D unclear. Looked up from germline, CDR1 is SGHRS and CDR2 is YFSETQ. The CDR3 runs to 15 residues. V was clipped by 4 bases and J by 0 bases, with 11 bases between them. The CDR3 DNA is TGCGCCAGCAGCCTGGACGGGAGCTCTGGAAACACCATATATTTT. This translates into CASSLDGSSGNTIYF.

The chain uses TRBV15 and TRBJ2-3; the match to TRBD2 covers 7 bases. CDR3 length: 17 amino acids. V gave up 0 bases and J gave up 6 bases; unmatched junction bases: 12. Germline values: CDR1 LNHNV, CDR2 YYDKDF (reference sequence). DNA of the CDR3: TGTGCCACCAGCAGAGATGTGTTGGGGACTACTATCGATACGCAGTATTTT. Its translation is CATSRDVLGTTIDTQYF.

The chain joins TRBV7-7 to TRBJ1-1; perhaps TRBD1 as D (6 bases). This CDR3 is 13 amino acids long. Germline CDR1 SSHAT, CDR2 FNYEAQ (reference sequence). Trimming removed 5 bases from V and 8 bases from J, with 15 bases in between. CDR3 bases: TGTGCCAGCAGCCAGGGGCCCATCGGGGAAGCTTTCTTT. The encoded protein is CASSQGPIGEAFF. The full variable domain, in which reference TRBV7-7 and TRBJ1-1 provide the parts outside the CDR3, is GAGVSQSPRYKVTKRGQDVTLRCDPISSHATLYWYQQALGQGPEFLTYFNYEAQPDKSGLPSDRFSAERPEGSISTLTIQRTEQRDSAMYRCASSQGPIGEAFFGQGTRLTVV.

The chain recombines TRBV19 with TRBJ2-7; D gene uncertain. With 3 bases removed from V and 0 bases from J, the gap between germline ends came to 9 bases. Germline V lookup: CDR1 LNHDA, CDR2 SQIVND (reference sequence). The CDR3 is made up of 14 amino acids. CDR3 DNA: TGTGCCAGTAGTATCCAGTCTTACTCCTACGAGCAGTACTTC. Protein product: CASSIQSYSYEQYF.

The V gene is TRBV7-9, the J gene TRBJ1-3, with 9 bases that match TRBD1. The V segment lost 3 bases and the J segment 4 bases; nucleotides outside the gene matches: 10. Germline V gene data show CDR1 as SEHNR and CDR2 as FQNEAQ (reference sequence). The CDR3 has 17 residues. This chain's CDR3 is CASSFLPGQGTGNTIYF. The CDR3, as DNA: TGTGCCAGCAGCTTTTTACCGGGACAGGGAACGGGAAACACCATATATTTT.

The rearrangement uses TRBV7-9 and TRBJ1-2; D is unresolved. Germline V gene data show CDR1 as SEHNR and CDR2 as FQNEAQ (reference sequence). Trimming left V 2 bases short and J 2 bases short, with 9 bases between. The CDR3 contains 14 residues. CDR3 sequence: CASSLHGENYGYTF. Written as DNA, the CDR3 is TGTGCCAGCAGCTTACACGGAGAAAACTATGGCTACACCTTC.

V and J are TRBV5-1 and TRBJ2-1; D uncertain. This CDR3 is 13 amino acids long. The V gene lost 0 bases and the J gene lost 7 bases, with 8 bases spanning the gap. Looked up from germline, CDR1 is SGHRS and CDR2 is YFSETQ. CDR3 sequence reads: CASSLGTLNEQFF. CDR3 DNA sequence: TGCGCCAGCAGCTTGGGTACATTGAATGAGCAGTTCTTC.

Here the CDR3 DNA reads TGTGCCACCAGTGATCCACAGAGGGGGGGTGCGGACATTCAGTACTTC. Its translation is CATSDPQRGGADIQYF. The rearrangement uses TRBV24-1 and TRBJ2-4; the D gene is possibly TRBD2 (7 bases). CDR1 KGHDR and CDR2 SFDVKD come from the germline V gene. The CDR3 extends over 16 amino acids. V gave up 3 bases and J gave up 8 bases, with 19 bases separating them.

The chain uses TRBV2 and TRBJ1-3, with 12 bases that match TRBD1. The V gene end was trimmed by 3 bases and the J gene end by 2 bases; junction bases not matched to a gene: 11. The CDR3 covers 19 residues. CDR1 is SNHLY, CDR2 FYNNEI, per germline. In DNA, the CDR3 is TGTGCCAGCAGTGACGAAGGGCCCGGGACAGGGGGCGCTGGAAACACCATATATTTT. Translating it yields CASSDEGPGTGGAGNTIYF.

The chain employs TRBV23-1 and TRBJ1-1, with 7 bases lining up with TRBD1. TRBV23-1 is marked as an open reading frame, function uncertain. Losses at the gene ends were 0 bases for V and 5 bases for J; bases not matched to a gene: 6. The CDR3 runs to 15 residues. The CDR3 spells CASSQSPRGRTEAFF. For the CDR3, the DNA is TGCGCCAGCAGTCAATCCCCCAGGGGGAGGACTGAAGCTTTCTTT.

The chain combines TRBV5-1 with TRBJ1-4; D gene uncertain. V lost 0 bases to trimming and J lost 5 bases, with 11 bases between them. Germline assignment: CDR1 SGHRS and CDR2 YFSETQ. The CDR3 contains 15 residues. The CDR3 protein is CASSLEVGGNEKLFF. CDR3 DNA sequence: TGCGCCAGCAGCTTGGAGGTCGGAGGAAATGAAAAACTGTTTTTT.

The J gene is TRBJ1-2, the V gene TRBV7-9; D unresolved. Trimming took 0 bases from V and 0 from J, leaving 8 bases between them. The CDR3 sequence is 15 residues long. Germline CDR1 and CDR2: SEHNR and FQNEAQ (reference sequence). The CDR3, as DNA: TGTGCCAGCAGCTTAGCGCCGGCGGCTAACTATGGCTACACCTTC. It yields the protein CASSLAPAANYGYTF.

In DNA form, the CDR3 reads TGTGCCAGCAGCCCCGGACACGACAATGAAAAACTGTTTTTT. Translation: CASSPGHDNEKLFF. The rearrangement uses TRBV6-5 and TRBJ1-4; D possibly corresponds to TRBD1 (5 bases). Germline V gene data show CDR1 as MNHEY and CDR2 as SVGAGI. V lost 6 bases to trimming and J lost 5 bases, with 13 bases between them. The CDR3 totals 14 residues.

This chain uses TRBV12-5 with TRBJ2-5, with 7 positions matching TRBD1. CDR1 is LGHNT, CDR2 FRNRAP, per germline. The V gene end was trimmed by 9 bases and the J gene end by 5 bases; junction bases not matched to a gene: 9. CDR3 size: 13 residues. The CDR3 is CASSDRARETQYF. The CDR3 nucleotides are TGTGCTAGCTCAGACAGGGCGCGGGAGACCCAGTACTTC.

The CDR3 is CASSSDRQGDTQYF. In DNA, the CDR3 is TGTGCCAGTAGTTCGGACAGGCAAGGGGATACGCAGTATTTT. The chain uses TRBV19 and TRBJ2-3; 7 bases agree with TRBD1. V lost 5 bases, J lost 6 bases, and 8 bases stayed unmatched. Germline values: CDR1 LNHDA, CDR2 SQIVND (reference sequence). CDR3 length: 14 amino acids. The whole variable domain, filled in from reference TRBV19 and TRBJ2-3, reads DGGITQSPKYLFRKEGQNVTLSCEQNLNHDAMYWYRQDPGQGLRLIYYSQIVNDFQKGDIAEGYSVSREKKESFPLTVTSAQKNPTAFYLCASSSDRQGDTQYFGPGTRLTVL.

CDR3 bases: TGTGCCAGCTCACTCGGGACAGGGAATAATTCACCCCTCCACTTT. Its translation: CASSLGTGNNSPLHF. The chain combines TRBV18 with TRBJ1-6; 9 nucleotides align to TRBD1. Losses at the gene ends were 4 bases for V and 5 bases for J; bases not matched to a gene: 3. This CDR3 contains 15 residues. CDR1 KGHSH and CDR2 LQKENI come from the germline V gene.

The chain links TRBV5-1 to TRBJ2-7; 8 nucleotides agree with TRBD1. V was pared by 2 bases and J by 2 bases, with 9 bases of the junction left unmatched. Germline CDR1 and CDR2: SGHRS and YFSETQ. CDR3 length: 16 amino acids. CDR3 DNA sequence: TGCGCCAGCAGCTTTAGCACCGGGACAGGTACCTACGAGCAGTACTTC. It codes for CASSFSTGTGTYEQYF. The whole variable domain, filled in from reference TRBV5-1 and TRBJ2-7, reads KAGVTQTPRYLIKTRGQQVTLSCSPISGHRSVSWYQQTPGQGLQFLFEYFSETQRNKGNFPGRFSGRQFSNSRSEMNVSTLELGDSALYLCASSFSTGTGTYEQYFGPGTRLTVT.

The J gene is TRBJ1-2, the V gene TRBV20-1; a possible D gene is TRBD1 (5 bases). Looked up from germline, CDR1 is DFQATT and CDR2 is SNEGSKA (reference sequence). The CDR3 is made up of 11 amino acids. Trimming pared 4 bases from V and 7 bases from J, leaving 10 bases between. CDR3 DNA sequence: TGCAGTGCTACGGGGGGACTTGGCTACACCTTC. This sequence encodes CSATGGLGYTF.

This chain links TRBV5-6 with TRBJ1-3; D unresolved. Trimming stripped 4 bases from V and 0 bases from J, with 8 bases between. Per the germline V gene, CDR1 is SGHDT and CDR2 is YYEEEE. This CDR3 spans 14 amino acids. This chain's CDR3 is CASSKLPSGNTIYF. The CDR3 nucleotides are TGTGCCAGCAGCAAACTTCCCTCTGGAAACACCATATATTTT.

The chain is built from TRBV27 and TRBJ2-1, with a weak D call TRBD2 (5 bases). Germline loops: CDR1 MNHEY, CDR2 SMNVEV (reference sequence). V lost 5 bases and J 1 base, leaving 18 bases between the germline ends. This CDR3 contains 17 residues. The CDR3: CASSPYQSGVSYNEQFF. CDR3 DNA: TGTGCCAGCAGTCCCTACCAATCCGGGGTTTCCTACAATGAGCAGTTCTTC.